This T cell receptor beta chain appears in the sequencing data of a study of CD8 T cells in Susac syndrome. About the study: Among the Susac syndrome patients who underwent sequencing, about 6 had clinically active disease, while eight or nine of them were in remission. General study findings and limits: The number of individuals included in the study's TCR sequencing and HLA analysis was acknowledged as relatively small.

Random hexamers were used to reverse transcribe the RNA input (roughly 0.5 to 1 ug). An immunoSEQ multiplex PCR amplified TCR beta CDR3 over 54 Vbeta and 13 Jbeta. TCRdb used MiXCR to reprocess the immunoSEQ multiplex PCR reads, holding one entry per CDR3 protein. The sample lists 210,000 or so distinct CDR3 sequences; about 95% were seen once. The authors negatively isolated CD8+ and CD4+ T cells and FACS-enriched TEMRA cells. In the case of this clonotype: The antigen remains unidentified.

CDR3 size: 13 residues. Germline CDR1 reads MDHEN; CDR2 reads SYDVKM. The ends were cut back, 8 bases at V and 3 bases at J, with 14 bases in the middle. Material for sequencing was CD4+ T cells from PBMCs. This chain links TRBV28 with TRBJ2-7; D might be TRBD2 (5 bases). The source of this sequence is a human donor with Susac syndrome. The CDR3 is CASGMRVNYEQYF. The DNA for the CDR3 is TGTGCCAGCGGTATGCGGGTCAACTACGAGCAGTACTTC. Supplemented by reference TRBV28 and TRBJ2-7, the full variable domain reads DVKVTQSSRYLVKRTGEKVFLECVQDMDHENMFWYRQDPGLGLRLIYFSYDVKMKEKGDIPEGYSVSREKKERFSLILESASTNQTSMYLCASGMRVNYEQYFGPGTRLTVT.